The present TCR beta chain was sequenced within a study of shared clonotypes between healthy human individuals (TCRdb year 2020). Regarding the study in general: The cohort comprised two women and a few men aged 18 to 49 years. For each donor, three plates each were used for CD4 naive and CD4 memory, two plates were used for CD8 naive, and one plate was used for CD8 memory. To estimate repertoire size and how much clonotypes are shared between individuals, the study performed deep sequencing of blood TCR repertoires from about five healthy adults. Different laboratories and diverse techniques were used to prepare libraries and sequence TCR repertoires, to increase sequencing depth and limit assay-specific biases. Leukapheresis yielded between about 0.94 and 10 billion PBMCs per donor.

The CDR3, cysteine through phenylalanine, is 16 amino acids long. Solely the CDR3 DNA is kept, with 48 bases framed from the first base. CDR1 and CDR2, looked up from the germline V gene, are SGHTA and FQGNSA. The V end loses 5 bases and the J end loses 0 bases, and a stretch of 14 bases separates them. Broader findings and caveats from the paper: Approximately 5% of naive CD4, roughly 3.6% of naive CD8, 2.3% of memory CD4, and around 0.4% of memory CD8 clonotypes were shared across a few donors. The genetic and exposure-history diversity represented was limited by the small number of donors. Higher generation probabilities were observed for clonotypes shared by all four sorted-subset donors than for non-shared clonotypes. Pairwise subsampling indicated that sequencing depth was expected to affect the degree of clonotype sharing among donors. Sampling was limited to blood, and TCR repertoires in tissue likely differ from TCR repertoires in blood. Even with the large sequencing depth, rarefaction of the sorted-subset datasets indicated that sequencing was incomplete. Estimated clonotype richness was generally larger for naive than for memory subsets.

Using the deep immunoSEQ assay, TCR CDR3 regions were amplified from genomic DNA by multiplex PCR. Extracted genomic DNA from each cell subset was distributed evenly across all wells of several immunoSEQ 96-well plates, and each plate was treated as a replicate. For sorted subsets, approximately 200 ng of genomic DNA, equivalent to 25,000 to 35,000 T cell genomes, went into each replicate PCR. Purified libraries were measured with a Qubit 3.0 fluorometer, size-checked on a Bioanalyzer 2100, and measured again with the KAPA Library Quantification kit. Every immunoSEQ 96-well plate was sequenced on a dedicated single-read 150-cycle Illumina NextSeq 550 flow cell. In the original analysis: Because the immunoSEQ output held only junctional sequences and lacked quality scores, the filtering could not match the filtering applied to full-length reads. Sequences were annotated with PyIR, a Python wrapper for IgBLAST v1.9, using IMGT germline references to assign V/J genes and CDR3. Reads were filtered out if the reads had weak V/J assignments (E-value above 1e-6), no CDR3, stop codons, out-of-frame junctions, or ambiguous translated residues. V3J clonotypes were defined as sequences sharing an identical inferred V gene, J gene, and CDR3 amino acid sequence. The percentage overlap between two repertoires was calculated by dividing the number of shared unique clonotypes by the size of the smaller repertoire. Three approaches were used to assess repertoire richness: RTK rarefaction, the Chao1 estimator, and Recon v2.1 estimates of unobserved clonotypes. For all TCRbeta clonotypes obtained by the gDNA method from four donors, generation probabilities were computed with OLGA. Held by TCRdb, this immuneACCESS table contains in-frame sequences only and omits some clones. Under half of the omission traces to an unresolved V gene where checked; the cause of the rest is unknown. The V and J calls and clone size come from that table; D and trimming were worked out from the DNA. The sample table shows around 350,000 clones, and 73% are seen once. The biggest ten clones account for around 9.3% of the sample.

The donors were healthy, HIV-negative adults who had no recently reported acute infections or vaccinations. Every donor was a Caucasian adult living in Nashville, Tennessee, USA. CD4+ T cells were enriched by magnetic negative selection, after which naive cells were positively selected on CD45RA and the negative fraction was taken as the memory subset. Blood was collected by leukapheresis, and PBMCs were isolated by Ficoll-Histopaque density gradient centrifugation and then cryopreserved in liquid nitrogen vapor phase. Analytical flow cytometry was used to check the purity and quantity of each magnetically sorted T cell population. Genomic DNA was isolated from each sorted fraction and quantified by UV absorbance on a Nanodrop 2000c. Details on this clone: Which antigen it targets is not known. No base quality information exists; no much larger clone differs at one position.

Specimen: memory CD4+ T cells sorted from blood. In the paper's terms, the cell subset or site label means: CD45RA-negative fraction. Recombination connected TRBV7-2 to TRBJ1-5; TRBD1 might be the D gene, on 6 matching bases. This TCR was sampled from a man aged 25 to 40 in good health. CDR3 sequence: CASSLFGGHSNQPQHF. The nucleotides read TGTGCCAGCAGCCTATTTGGGGGCCATAGCAATCAGCCCCAGCATTTT.